Below are 29 T cell receptor beta chains sequenced from a single sample in a study of CD8 T cells in Susac syndrome. With random hexamers, reverse transcription was performed on about 0.5 to 1 ug of RNA. TCRdb re-called the immunoSEQ multiplex PCR reads through MiXCR, storing one row per CDR3 protein. The data hold about 180,000 distinct CDR3 sequences, with around 94% observed a single time. Sequenced input: CD4+ T cells from PBMCs. The receptors stem from a human donor with Susac syndrome.

J is TRBJ2-3 and V is TRBV4-3; 9 bases are shared with TRBD2. Germline V gene sequence: CDR1 LGHNA, CDR2 YSLEER. This CDR3 is built from 15 residues. V lost 4 bases, J lost 4 bases, and 6 bases stayed unmatched. CDR3: CASSLGGGRADTQYF. The CDR3 DNA is TGCGCCAGCAGCCTTGGTGGCGGGAGGGCAGATACGCAGTATTTT.

The chain couples TRBV20-1 to TRBJ1-1; D remains ambiguous. The CDR3 contains 16 residues. V was pared by 0 bases and J by 3 bases, with 17 bases between. Per the germline V gene, CDR1 is DFQATT and CDR2 is SNEGSKA (reference sequence). CDR3 in DNA: TGCAGTGCTAGAGATGATAAAGGTGGGTGGCACACTGAAGCTTTCTTT. It specifies CSARDDKGGWHTEAFF.

The chain couples TRBV28 to TRBJ1-2, with 7 bases lining up with TRBD1. Germline assignment: CDR1 MDHEN and CDR2 SYDVKM. The CDR3 runs 14 residues. The junction had 4 bases not matched to a gene; V was cut back by 3 bases and J by 3 bases. The CDR3 reads CASSLGTEYYGYTF. Here the CDR3 DNA reads TGTGCCAGCAGTTTGGGGACAGAGTACTATGGCTACACCTTC.

The chain joins TRBV12-3 or TRBV12-4 to TRBJ1-4; D not certain. The CDR3 has 12 amino acids. The germline V and J ends were trimmed by 3 bases and 12 bases, with 11 bases remaining between them. CDR3 in DNA: TGTGCCAGCAGTTTCACCGACGTAGAACTGTTTTTT. Encoded protein: CASSFTDVELFF.

The genes are TRBV7-8 and TRBJ1-2; tentatively, D is TRBD1 (5 bases). This CDR3 has 15 residues. The V and J ends lost 5 bases and 4 bases respectively, with 17 bases between them. Germline-derived CDR1 and CDR2 are SGHVS and FQNEAQ. CDR3 amino acids: CASSPRAGRGYGYTF. For the CDR3, the DNA is TGTGCCAGCAGCCCCAGGGCGGGTAGGGGCTATGGCTACACCTTC.

CDR3 loop: CATLTVYEQYF. CDR3 DNA: TGTGCCACCTTGACTGTCTACGAGCAGTACTTC. The chain recombines TRBV2 with TRBJ2-7; D ambiguous. The V and J ends lost 10 bases and 3 bases respectively, with 10 bases between them. This CDR3 region has 11 residues. Germline values: CDR1 SNHLY, CDR2 FYNNEI.

The V gene is TRBV2, the J gene TRBJ2-5; no clear D. Germline V CDR1 and CDR2: SNHLY, FYNNEI. Trimming removed 1 base from V and 2 bases from J, with 5 bases in between. CDR3 length: 13 amino acids. This chain's CDR3 is CASSEGQQETQYF. The CDR3 bases are TGTGCCAGCAGTGAAGGGCAGCAAGAGACCCAGTACTTC.

The rearrangement uses TRBV27 and TRBJ2-5, with 8 bases identical to TRBD1. Germline V CDR1 and CDR2: MNHEY, SMNVEV (reference sequence). This CDR3 has 17 amino acids. V shed 2 bases and J 1 base; nucleotides not matched to a gene: 9. The CDR3 reads CASSLGGRDRRQETQYF. The CDR3 coding sequence is TGTGCCAGCAGTTTAGGGGGCAGGGACAGGCGCCAAGAGACCCAGTACTTC.

CDR3 in amino acids: CSVSDRGRGNYGYTF. CDR3 in DNA: TGCAGCGTCAGCGACAGGGGAAGGGGTAACTATGGCTACACCTTC. V gene TRBV29-1 combines with J gene TRBJ1-2, with 8 bases fitting TRBD1. Germline values: CDR1 SQVTM, CDR2 ANQGSEA. The CDR3 is 15 amino acids. The trim removed 6 bases at V and 1 base at J, leaving 10 bases unmatched. Looking up the rest from reference TRBV29-1 and TRBJ1-2 gives the full variable domain: SAVISQKPSRDICQRGTSLTIQCQVDSQVTMMFWYRQQPGQSLTLIATANQGSEATYESGFVIDKFPISRPNLTFSTLTVSNMSPEDSSIYLCSVSDRGRGNYGYTFGSGTRLTVV.

The rearrangement links TRBV12-5 to TRBJ1-1; 10 nucleotides line up with TRBD1. Germline loops: CDR1 LGHNT, CDR2 FRNRAP. Trimming took 5 bases from V and 4 from J; bases not matched to a gene: 13. The length of the CDR3 is 17 residues. The CDR3 reads CASGPDGVDRGPTEAFF. In DNA, the CDR3 is TGTGCTAGTGGTCCGGATGGGGTCGACAGGGGGCCCACTGAAGCTTTCTTT.

The rearrangement links TRBV14 to TRBJ1-1, with D uncertain. This CDR3 has 12 amino acids. The V gene lost 4 bases and the J gene lost 10 bases, with 13 bases spanning the gap. CDR1 SGHDN and CDR2 FVKESK come from the germline V gene. DNA for the CDR3: TGTGCCAGCAGCCCCCTGACCTCCGGAGCTTTCTTT. It yields the protein CASSPLTSGAFF.

This chain links TRBV6-5 with TRBJ2-2, with 8 bases fitting TRBD2. V was clipped by 4 bases and J by 1 base; unmatched bases: 2. Germline lookup yields CDR1 MNHEY and CDR2 SVGAGI. This CDR3 region has 15 residues. DNA of the CDR3: TGTGCCAGCAGTTCCAGCGGGGGGAACACCGGGGAGCTGTTTTTT. This codes for CASSSSGGNTGELFF.

CDR3 bases: TGCAGTGCTAGAGGGTCCAGGGGAATGAGAACCGGGGAGCTGTTTTTT. This sequence encodes CSARGSRGMRTGELFF. J is TRBJ2-2 and V is TRBV20-1; maybe TRBD1 (6 bases). Germline V lookup: CDR1 DFQATT, CDR2 SNEGSKA (reference sequence). The CDR3 runs to 16 residues. Trimming cost V 1 base and J 5 bases, with 17 bases left between them.

This chain links TRBV4-1 with TRBJ2-7; D is unresolved. Trimming removed 4 bases at V and 0 bases at J, with 10 bases between. Germline V gene sequence: CDR1 MGHRA, CDR2 YSYEKL. The CDR3 runs 14 residues. As DNA, the CDR3 is TGCGCCAGCAGCCCGGGCCCGATCTCCTACGAGCAGTACTTC. This encodes CASSPGPISYEQYF.

The chain is built from TRBV4-3 and TRBJ2-7; D unclear. The CDR3 contains 13 residues. Germline V CDR1 and CDR2: LGHNA, YSLEER. V was shortened by 0 bases and J by 9 bases, with 12 bases between the two germline ends. As DNA, the CDR3 is TGCGCCAGCAGCCAAGATTTCGAGTTGGCGCAGTACTTC. Its translation is CASSQDFELAQYF.

This chain links TRBV20-1 with TRBJ2-1, with D perhaps TRBD1 (6 bases). Germline-derived CDR1 and CDR2 are DFQATT and SNEGSKA (reference sequence). The germline V and J ends were trimmed by 2 bases and 8 bases, with 16 bases remaining between them. There are 14 residues in the CDR3. The CDR3 nucleotides read TGCAGTGCTAGAACCATACAGGGCATCGATGAGCAGTTCTTC. Protein sequence: CSARTIQGIDEQFF.

The V and J genes are TRBV20-1 and TRBJ2-7; 10 nucleotides match TRBD1. J lost 3 bases, V lost 6 bases, and 8 bases had no gene match. This CDR3 comprises 14 residues. Germline V gene sequence: CDR1 DFQATT, CDR2 SNEGSKA (reference sequence). Here the CDR3 DNA reads TGCAGTGCGCCCCCGGGACAGGGGAGCTACGAGCAGTACTTC. This gives the protein CSAPPGQGSYEQYF.

In nucleotides, the CDR3 is TGTGCCAGCTCAGCAACAAGCGCAGATACGCAGTATTTT. Protein product: CASSATSADTQYF. The rearrangement links TRBV18 to TRBJ2-3; D remains unclear. Germline CDR1 reads KGHSH; CDR2 reads LQKENI. V lost 5 bases to trimming and J lost 4 bases, with 10 bases between them. The length of the CDR3 is 13 residues.

The genes are TRBV23-1 and TRBJ1-2, with D hard to call. TRBV23-1 qualifies as an ORF whose function is uncertain. This CDR3 region has 15 residues. V was clipped by 6 bases and J by 4 bases, with 18 bases between them. The CDR3 is CASSRASPAVYGYTF. The CDR3 region has the DNA TGCGCCAGCAGCCGAGCATCTCCCGCGGTCTATGGCTACACCTTC.

This chain connects TRBV3-1 to TRBJ1-2, with TRBD1 identical over 9 bases. The V and J ends lost 1 base and 7 bases, in that order; junction bases with no gene match: 4. Germline V lookup: CDR1 LGHDT, CDR2 YNNKEL (reference sequence). This CDR3 region has 14 residues. CDR3 DNA: TGTGCCAGCAGCCAAGTTTCACAGGGGGCTGGCTACACCTTC. It is translated as CASSQVSQGAGYTF.

V gene TRBV5-1 combines with J gene TRBJ1-2; D is uncertain. The CDR3 is 16 residues long. The germline V and J ends were trimmed by 0 bases and 1 base, with 13 bases remaining between them. Germline CDR1 reads SGHRS; CDR2 reads YFSETQ. The CDR3 nucleotides are TGCGCCAGCAGCTTGGAAGGGCCCACTAGTAACTATGGCTACACCTTC. It translates to CASSLEGPTSNYGYTF. The full variable domain, completed using reference TRBV5-1 and TRBJ1-2, is KAGVTQTPRYLIKTRGQQVTLSCSPISGHRSVSWYQQTPGQGLQFLFEYFSETQRNKGNFPGRFSGRQFSNSRSEMNVSTLELGDSALYLCASSLEGPTSNYGYTFGSGTRLTVV.

The chain uses TRBV28 and TRBJ1-2; D may be TRBD1 (5 bases). Germline V lookup: CDR1 MDHEN, CDR2 SYDVKM. Trimming pared 6 bases from V and 7 bases from J, leaving 15 bases between. CDR3 length equals 13 residues. This CDR3 reads CASRVDGGTGYTF. The CDR3 region has the DNA TGTGCCAGCAGAGTGGACGGGGGAACTGGCTACACCTTC.

This chain links TRBV14 with TRBJ2-7; D uncertain. Trimming removed 1 base from V and 4 bases from J, with 11 bases in between. CDR1 SGHDN and CDR2 FVKESK come from the germline V gene. The CDR3 loop spans 14 amino acids. The CDR3 here is CASSQVGYGYEQYF. The CDR3 bases are TGTGCCAGCAGCCAAGTAGGGTACGGTTACGAGCAGTACTTC.

This chain joins TRBV7-9 and TRBJ2-1; the match to TRBD1 covers 7 bases. Germline V gene data show CDR1 as SEHNR and CDR2 as FQNEAQ (reference sequence). This CDR3 has 15 residues. V lost 4 bases and J lost 6; bases outside the gene matches: 9. CDR3 protein: CASSSGQARVNEQFF. The CDR3 DNA reads as TGTGCCAGCAGCTCAGGACAGGCACGAGTCAATGAGCAGTTCTTC.

CDR3 sequence: CASSLPANYGYTF. The CDR3 nucleotides read TGTGCCAGCAGCTTGCCAGCTAACTATGGCTACACCTTC. This rearrangement joins TRBV5-6 to TRBJ1-2; unclear D gene. V lost 1 base to trimming and J lost 0 bases, with 4 bases between them. The CDR3 is made up of 13 amino acids. Germline CDR1 reads SGHDT; CDR2 reads YYEEEE.

This clonotype appeared once. The chain recombines TRBV6-1 with TRBJ1-2; unclear D gene. Trimming pared 3 bases from V and 2 bases from J, leaving 7 bases between. The CDR3 totals 13 residues. Per germline, CDR1 MNHNS and CDR2 SASEGT. The CDR3 DNA reads TGTGCCAGCAGTGAGGGCGGGAACTATGGCTACACCTTC. Residues: CASSEGGNYGYTF.

This clonotype was counted once. The genes are TRBV3-1 and TRBJ2-5; unclear D gene. Trimming left V 0 bases short and J 2 bases short, with 13 bases between. Germline CDR1 is LGHDT and CDR2 is YNNKEL (reference sequence). The CDR3 spans 16 residues. The CDR3 spells CASSQEVWQTQETQYF. The CDR3, as DNA: TGTGCCAGCAGCCAAGAGGTCTGGCAGACTCAAGAGACCCAGTACTTC.

The chain uses TRBV6-2 or TRBV6-3 and TRBJ2-7; 13 bases line up with TRBD2. The CDR3 is made up of 16 amino acids. Germline lookup yields CDR1 MNHEY and CDR2 SVGEGT. Germline trimming cut 0 bases from V and 4 bases from J; bases unmatched to any gene: 3. The CDR3 nucleotides are TGTGCCAGCAGTTACTCGAGACTAGCGGGGGGATACGAGCAGTACTTC. It encodes CASSYSRLAGGYEQYF.

The chain combines TRBV3-1 with TRBJ2-2; 9 bases agree with TRBD1. V lost 1 base and J lost 3; bases outside the gene matches: 6. The CDR3 contains 17 residues. Germline V CDR1 and CDR2: LGHDT, YNNKEL (reference sequence). CDR3 sequence: CASSQVAQGAHTGELFF. CDR3 DNA sequence: TGTGCCAGCAGCCAAGTCGCACAGGGGGCCCACACCGGGGAGCTGTTTTTT.